This TCR beta chain was captured by sequencing in a study of HIV-infected patients and healthy controls. Across the study: Early therapy brought no consistent CD8 count shift, though the CD4:CD8 ratio rose a little.

The table lists this clonotype with many counts. Its antigen is undetermined. This CDR3 has 13 residues. In germline, CDR1 is DFQATT, CDR2 SNEGSKA (reference sequence). V lost 5 bases to trimming and J lost 5 bases; unmatched junction nucleotides: 7. Roughly three months, about 14 weeks, into antiretroviral therapy, follow-up blood was collected. All unsorted peripheral T cells were captured because whole blood was used without fractionation. RNA came from under 3 ml of peripheral blood. General study points: The authors saw processing only sixteen HIV-infected individuals as a major limitation on generality.

About 540 ng RNA was reverse transcribed with alpha and beta constant-region primers. Separate chain-specific third strand synthesis with multiplexing indices produced the alpha and beta libraries. TCRdb analysed the 5' RACE reads with MiXCR anew, one entry per CDR3 protein. The data show several thousand distinct CDR3 sequences, more than 20% seen once. The receptor was isolated from an adult with HIV infection. The source was blood, collected during antiretroviral therapy. The chain joins TRBV20-1 to TRBJ2-5, with 8 positions matching TRBD1. In nucleotides, the CDR3 is TGCAGTGCTGGACAGGGCCCCCAGGAGACCCAGTACTTC. This translates into CSAGQGPQETQYF.